One sample yielded the 28 T cell receptor beta chains listed below, sequenced in a study of T-cell reconstitution after alpha-beta-depleted transplantation in children. TCRbeta library construction was performed incorporating unique molecular identifiers. TCRdb processed the PCR reads anew with MiXCR; each CDR3 protein has one entry. The table has roughly 280,000 distinct CDR3 sequences, roughly 10% seen once. Specimen: peripheral blood, collected 180 days after TCRalphabeta/CD19-depleted stem cell transplant. These receptors all stem from a male patient aged 2-10 years who had a stem cell transplant for chronic granulomatous disease, so the T cells may come from the graft donor.

This clonotype was counted ten times or more. This sequence joins TRBV20-1 and TRBJ1-2, with 8 bases aligning to TRBD1. Germline V gene sequence: CDR1 DFQATT, CDR2 SNEGSKA (reference sequence). V gave up 2 bases and J gave up 5 bases; unmatched junction bases: 1. The CDR3 is 12 residues long. In DNA form, the CDR3 reads TGCAGTGCTAGACAGGGGGCGTATGGCTACACCTTC. This encodes CSARQGAYGYTF.

The chain recombines TRBV27 with TRBJ2-2; possible D gene TRBD2, 5 bases. Germline CDR1 reads MNHEY; CDR2 reads SMNVEV (reference sequence). V was cut by 11 bases and J by 2 bases, with 21 bases left in between. The length of the CDR3 is 16 residues. In DNA form, the CDR3 reads TGTGCCGCTCGGCGCGCGGGTGCTTCAAACACCGGGGAGCTGTTTTTT. Protein: CAARRAGASNTGELFF.

Notes on this clonotype: This may be a read error: a much more frequent sequence differs by one nucleotide. The chain couples TRBV14 to TRBJ2-2; the D gene is possibly TRBD2 (6 bases). Trimming removed 1 base at V and 6 bases at J, with 15 bases between. Germline V gene sequence: CDR1 SGHDN, CDR2 FVKESK. This CDR3 has 16 amino acids. The CDR3 reads CASSQVGLCSSGELFF. The CDR3 nucleotides read TGTGCCAGCAGCCAAGTGGGACTTTGTAGTTCCGGGGAGCTGTTTTTT.

This clonotype was picked up many times. V and J are TRBV11-2 and TRBJ2-2; D is ambiguous. The CDR3 runs 14 residues. From germline, CDR1 is SGHAT and CDR2 FQNNGV. Trimming pared 4 bases from V and 4 bases from J, leaving 10 bases between. The CDR3 bases are TGTGCCAGCAGCTCAATAAGTGGCACCGGGGAGCTGTTTTTT. Translating it yields CASSSISGTGELFF.

This clonotype was seen a few times. The chain links TRBV5-4 to TRBJ2-3, with D possibly being TRBD2 (5 bases). From germline, CDR1 is SGHNT and CDR2 YYREEE (reference sequence). Trimming pared 5 bases from V and 2 bases from J, leaving 12 bases between. This CDR3 region has 14 residues. CDR3 sequence: CASRRTGNTDTQYF. The CDR3 DNA follows: TGTGCCAGCAGAAGAACGGGAAACACAGATACGCAGTATTTT.

On this clonotype itself: In this CDR3 the conserved last residue, phenylalanine or tryptophan, is missing, so a read error is likely. The chain links TRBV28 to TRBJ2-1, with 8 bases matching TRBD2. V gave up 4 bases and J gave up 4 bases; unmatched junction bases: 18. CDR1 and CDR2 from the germline V gene are MDHEN and SYDVKM. The CDR3 loop spans 19 amino acids. In DNA, the CDR3 is TGTGCCAGCAGTTACCCCTTCGTCCCTACTAGCGGACCATACAATGAGCAGTTCATC. Its translation: CASSYPFVPTSGPYNEQFI.

This clonotype appeared many times. The DNA for the CDR3 is TGCAGTGCTATTGAATTCGGAACAGGGACTATGAACACTGAAGCTTTCTTT. Encoded protein: CSAIEFGTGTMNTEAFF. The rearrangement joins TRBV20-1 to TRBJ1-1, with a possible D match to TRBD1 (6 bases). The CDR3 consists of 17 residues. The V gene's germline CDR1 is DFQATT and CDR2 SNEGSKA (reference sequence). V was cut by 4 bases and J by 0 bases, with 21 bases left in between.

The chain combines TRBV12-3 or TRBV12-4 with TRBJ2-3; D perhaps matches TRBD1 (5 bases). Trimming took off 3 bases at V and 0 bases at J, with 10 bases between the two ends. The CDR3 loop spans 15 amino acids. The CDR3 coding sequence is TGTGCCAGCAGTTTCAGACAGTCTAGCACAGATACGCAGTATTTT. Residues: CASSFRQSSTDTQYF.

There are many counts of this clonotype. The chain recombines TRBV12-3 or TRBV12-4 with TRBJ2-3, with 8 bases that match TRBD2. The CDR3 totals 17 residues. V lost 6 bases to trimming and J lost 2 bases; unmatched junction nucleotides: 13. Here the CDR3 reads CASSPLRGGRVTDTQYF. The CDR3, as DNA: TGTGCCAGCAGCCCCCTCCGGGGGGGCCGTGTCACAGATACGCAGTATTTT.

The J gene is TRBJ2-1, the V gene TRBV7-9, with D tentatively TRBD1 or TRBD2 (5 bases each). Germline V CDR1 and CDR2: SEHNR, FQNEAQ (reference sequence). This CDR3 is built from 15 residues. V was clipped by 8 bases and J by 3 bases, with 17 bases between them. CDR3 region: CASSLTGTIYNEQFF. For the CDR3, the DNA is TGTGCCAGCTCCCTAACCGGGACCATCTACAATGAGCAGTTCTTC.

This clonotype appeared many times. V gene TRBV21-1 combines with J gene TRBJ2-5. TRBV21-1 is labeled a pseudogene. This CDR3 has 15 amino acids. The CDR3 bases are TGTGCCAGCAGCAAAGCAAGAACGATACAAGAGACCCAGTACTTC. Residues: CASSKARTIQETQYF.

There are many counts of this clonotype. In DNA form, the CDR3 reads TGCAGCGTCCGCCGACTGGGCACTGACAATGAGCAGTTCTTC. Protein product: CSVRRLGTDNEQFF. The chain joins TRBV29-1 to TRBJ2-1, with D hard to call. The CDR3 extends over 14 amino acids. Germline V CDR1 and CDR2: SQVTM, ANQGSEA. V lost 6 bases, J lost 5 bases, and 17 bases lay in between.

This clonotype was recorded many times. This chain links TRBV6-5 with TRBJ1-1; maybe TRBD1 (5 bases). From germline, CDR1 is MNHEY and CDR2 SVGAGI. There are 15 residues in the CDR3. The germline V and J ends were trimmed by 2 bases and 1 base, with 11 bases remaining between them. CDR3 bases: TGTGCCAGCAGTTACCTCAGGGTGGGGAACACTGAAGCTTTCTTT. It encodes CASSYLRVGNTEAFF.

This clonotype has a count of ten or more. V and J are TRBV12-3 or TRBV12-4 and TRBJ2-7; 7 nucleotides align to TRBD2. Trimming took 6 bases from V and 2 from J; bases not matched to a gene: 4. The CDR3 totals 13 residues. The CDR3 loop is CASSSGEAYEQYF. In DNA form, the CDR3 reads TGTGCCAGCAGCAGCGGGGAGGCCTACGAGCAGTACTTC.

This clonotype was seen at least ten times. The V gene is TRBV7-2, the J gene TRBJ2-1; weak D call: TRBD2 (6 bases). Germline-derived CDR1 and CDR2 are SGHTA and FQGNSA. The V end lost 5 bases, the J end lost 5 bases, and 19 bases lay between the germline ends. The CDR3 contains 16 residues. CDR3 protein: CASSPALWGDDNEQFF. The DNA of the CDR3 is TGTGCCAGCAGCCCCGCCCTTTGGGGGGATGACAATGAGCAGTTCTTC.

Many counts were recorded for this clonotype. The chain joins TRBV5-1 to TRBJ2-5; 8 bases agree with TRBD1. V shed 5 bases, J shed 5 bases, and the junction held 11 bases outside the gene matches. The CDR3 consists of 15 residues. Germline V gene lookup returns CDR1 SGHRS and CDR2 YFSETQ. CDR3 nucleotide sequence: TGCGCCAGCAGACACGAACAGGGGGTATGGGAGACCCAGTACTTC. This sequence encodes CASRHEQGVWETQYF.

This clonotype occurred many times. The V and J genes are TRBV24-1 and TRBJ2-1; perhaps TRBD1 as D (6 bases). The CDR3 has 16 amino acids. V lost 2 bases to trimming and J lost 6 bases, with 16 bases between them. Looked up from germline, CDR1 is KGHDR and CDR2 is SFDVKD. CDR3 residues: CATSDSSQGIFNEQFF. The CDR3 bases are TGTGCCACCAGTGATTCGTCACAGGGCATTTTCAATGAGCAGTTCTTC.

The rearrangement links TRBV30 to TRBJ2-7, with 10 bases identical to TRBD2. The CDR3 covers 14 residues. Germline V CDR1 and CDR2: GTSNPN, SVGIG (reference sequence). V gave up 4 bases and J gave up 2 bases; unmatched junction bases: 5. In DNA, the CDR3 is TGTGCCTGGACCAAGCGGGAGGGGCCCTACGAGCAGTACTTC. It is translated as CAWTKREGPYEQYF.

This chain connects TRBV30 to TRBJ1-5; no firm D call. V lost 1 base and J lost 0, with 4 bases in between. This CDR3 is 13 amino acids long. CDR1 and CDR2 from the germline V gene are GTSNPN and SVGIG (reference sequence). The CDR3 loop reads CAWSDRSNQPQHF. In nucleotides, the CDR3 is TGTGCCTGGAGTGACCGTAGCAATCAGCCCCAGCATTTT.

This clonotype was seen a handful of times. This CDR3 reads CASSMGTLSNQPQHF. CDR3 nucleotide sequence: TGTGCCAGTAGTATGGGGACCCTCAGCAATCAGCCCCAGCATTTT. The genes are TRBV19 and TRBJ1-5; tentatively, D is TRBD1 (5 bases). CDR1 is LNHDA, CDR2 SQIVND, per germline (reference sequence). V was trimmed by 3 bases and J by 1 base, leaving 10 bases between them. This CDR3 comprises 15 residues.

The rearrangement joins TRBV4-2 to TRBJ2-3; D may be TRBD2 (6 bases). V lost 0 bases and J lost 0, with 19 bases in between. The germline V gene has CDR1 LGHNA and CDR2 YNFKEQ. This CDR3 has 19 amino acids. This CDR3 is CASSQDPASGGTSTDTQYF. The CDR3 bases are TGTGCCAGCAGCCAAGATCCGGCTAGTGGGGGGACTAGCACAGATACGCAGTATTTT.

In this sample, this clonotype turned up many times. The chain has TRBV10-3 and TRBJ2-1; 7 nucleotides align to TRBD2. Germline lookup yields CDR1 ENHRY and CDR2 SYGVKD. Losses at the gene ends were 3 bases for V and 1 base for J; bases not matched to a gene: 6. The CDR3 is made up of 16 amino acids. CDR3 loop: CAISDGTSVSYNEQFF. The DNA for the CDR3 is TGTGCCATCAGTGATGGAACTAGCGTTTCCTACAATGAGCAGTTCTTC.

At least ten counts were recorded for this clonotype. J is TRBJ1-6 and V is TRBV28, with D perhaps matching TRBD1 (5 bases). The germline gives CDR1 MDHEN, CDR2 SYDVKM. Trimming pared 5 bases from V and 2 bases from J, leaving 7 bases between. This CDR3 is 14 amino acids long. DNA of the CDR3: TGTGCCAGCAGTCAGGGCGCCTATAATTCACCCCTCCACTTT. Translation: CASSQGAYNSPLHF.

In its sample, this clonotype was seen many times. V is TRBV29-1 and J is TRBJ2-5; 9 nucleotides agree with TRBD1. Germline CDR1 is SQVTM and CDR2 is ANQGSEA. The V gene end was trimmed by 7 bases and the J gene end by 5 bases; junction bases not matched to a gene: 20. The CDR3 contains 17 residues. This chain's CDR3 is CSAAPPRDRAPSETQYF. The CDR3 DNA follows: TGCAGCGCCGCCCCACCCCGGGACAGGGCCCCAAGTGAGACCCAGTACTTC.

This clonotype was seen repeatedly, ten times or more. The chain joins TRBV7-9 to TRBJ2-3; 8 bases agree with TRBD2. V dropped 7 bases and J dropped 2; count of bases not matched to a gene: 14. In germline, CDR1 is SEHNR, CDR2 FQNEAQ (reference sequence). CDR3 size: 17 residues. CDR3 loop: CASTTSPGLEFTDTQYF. CDR3 coding DNA: TGTGCCAGCACTACTTCGCCGGGACTAGAATTCACAGATACGCAGTATTTT. The full variable domain, with the rest looked up from reference TRBV7-9 and TRBJ2-3, is DTGVSQNPRHKITKRGQNVTFRCDPISEHNRLYWYRQTLGQGPEFLTYFQNEAQLEKSRLLSDRFSAERPKGSFSTLEIQRTEQGDSAMYLCASTTSPGLEFTDTQYFGPGTRLTVL.

This clonotype occurred many times. V is TRBV2 and J is TRBJ2-7, with D possibly being TRBD1 (6 bases). V was pared by 3 bases and J by 3 bases, with 12 bases between. The CDR3 has 14 amino acids. Looked up from germline, CDR1 is SNHLY and CDR2 is FYNNEI. This chain's CDR3 is CASSDLGTLYEQYF. The CDR3 region has the DNA TGTGCCAGCAGTGACCTCGGGACACTCTACGAGCAGTACTTC. The variable domain in full, with the rest retrieved from reference TRBV2 and TRBJ2-7, is EPEVTQTPSHQVTQMGQEVILRCVPISNHLYFYWYRQILGQKVEFLVSFYNNEISEKSEIFDDQFSVERPDGSNFTLKIRSTKLEDSAMYFCASSDLGTLYEQYFGPGTRLTVT.

The rearrangement links TRBV14 to TRBJ2-7; 15 bases are a match to TRBD2. The CDR3 covers 18 residues. The germline CDR1 and CDR2 sequences are SGHDN and FVKESK. J was trimmed by 6 bases and V by 0 bases; bases with no gene match: 9. CDR3 in amino acids: CASSQELGLAGGIFEQYF. Here the CDR3 DNA reads TGTGCCAGCAGCCAAGAATTGGGACTAGCGGGAGGAATTTTCGAGCAGTACTTC.

About this clonotype: A read error is possible here, since a much larger clone lies one base away. The chain employs TRBV5-1 and TRBJ1-5; D gene ambiguous. Germline CDR1 reads SGHRS; CDR2 reads YFSETQ. This CDR3 spans 13 amino acids. CDR3 sequence: CANLRSRTQPQLF. The CDR3 DNA follows: TGCGCCAATCTGCGGAGCAGGACTCAGCCCCAGCTTTTT.